Sequencing of this TCR beta chain was carried out in a study of T-cell reconstitution after alpha-beta-depleted transplantation in children. Using unique molecular identifiers, the investigators prepared the TCRbeta library. TCRdb passed the PCR reads through MiXCR, listing each CDR3 protein once. Altogether 70,000 to 100,000 distinct CDR3 sequences are present, 10% to 15% being singletons, with the ten largest covering roughly 13%. Source: PBMCs from the stem cell graft donor, taken from the stem cell graft. The receptor comes from a human donor who donated a stem cell graft to a child with inherited bone marrow failure.

In DNA form, the CDR3 reads TGTGCCAAAGGGCGTCGGAGCTCCTACAATGAGCAGTTCTTC. Translated: CAKGRRSSYNEQFF. The rearrangement uses TRBV7-3 and TRBJ2-1; D is uncertain. There are 14 residues in the CDR3. Trimming left V 10 bases short and J 0 bases short, with 13 bases between. CDR1 SGHTA and CDR2 FQGTGA come from the germline V gene.